This paragraph reports one T cell receptor (beta chain). Its antigen is still unknown. This specimen includes other DNA sequences encoding the same CDR3. V was cut by 3 bases and J by 3 bases, with 4 bases left in between. Per germline, CDR1 SGHDT and CDR2 YYEEEE. This CDR3 is built from 11 residues. This sample was included in a study of shared clonotypes between healthy human individuals. Turning to the study itself: Samples came from two female and a few male donors aged 18 to 49. Findings and caveats of the study: Tissues were not sampled, only blood, and their repertoires likely differ.

Donors, without exception, were Caucasian adults residing in Nashville, Tennessee. The CD4+ fraction was divided into a CD45RA+ naive subset and a CD45RA-negative memory subset. The table came from immunoSEQ multiplex PCR; TCRdb's copy has only in-frame clones and leaves some out. Among 2,500,000 or so clones listed, roughly 93% were seen once. This rearrangement joins TRBV5-6 to TRBJ2-7; D remains unclear. The source of this sequence is a man in his late teens or twenties in good health. Some clones in this sample may be carry-over from other donors' samples. The source material was naive CD4+ T cells from PBMCs. Subset noted: CD45RA+ positively selected. CDR3 nucleotides: TGTGCCAGCAGCTCATTCTACGAGCAGTACTTC. This sequence encodes CASSSFYEQYF.